A single sample is the source of the 18 T cell receptor beta chains below, sequenced in a study of response to subunit inactivated influenza vaccine. In TCRdb, the RT-PCR reads were re-called with MiXCR into one record per CDR3 protein. Among about 570,000 distinct CDR3 sequences, around 11% were seen once, and the ten largest hold approximately 11%. This same sample was also part of a study on T cells expressing NK-cell markers. This second study notes: For TCR beta, cDNA was produced by 5'RACE template switching with UMIs.

The input for sequencing was PBMCs from blood, taken on the day of vaccination. The receptors were gathered from a man aged 50-60 years who received an inactivated influenza vaccine.

This clonotype showed up many times. The V gene is TRBV28, the J gene TRBJ2-5; D is unclear. The germline V and J ends were trimmed by 6 bases and 2 bases, with 7 bases remaining between them. The germline gives CDR1 MDHEN, CDR2 SYDVKM. The CDR3 consists of 12 residues. For the CDR3, the DNA is TGTGCCAGCAGATCATCTCAAGAGACCCAGTACTTC. It yields the protein CASRSSQETQYF.

This clonotype showed up many times. The chain joins TRBV7-9 to TRBJ2-7; D is unclear. This CDR3 is 12 amino acids long. V was pared by 4 bases and J by 3 bases, with 7 bases between. Germline V gives CDR1 SEHNR, CDR2 FQNEAQ (reference sequence). The CDR3 is CASSSGYYEQYF. The CDR3 DNA reads TGTGCCAGCAGCTCTGGATACTACGAGCAGTACTTC.

This clonotype came up a few times. This chain joins TRBV28 and TRBJ2-7; D remains ambiguous. The CDR3 is 13 residues long. V was shortened by 9 bases and J by 2 bases, with 14 bases between the two germline ends. CDR1 is MDHEN and CDR2 is SYDVKM in the germline V gene. The CDR3 spells CASRAGSPYEQYF. The DNA for the CDR3 is TGTGCCAGTCGCGCCGGGTCCCCCTACGAGCAGTACTTC.

This chain connects TRBV5-5 to TRBJ2-7, with 7 bases identical to TRBD2. Germline V lookup: CDR1 SGHKS, CDR2 YYEKEE (reference sequence). The trim removed 5 bases at V and 4 bases at J, leaving 15 bases unmatched. CDR3 length: 16 residues. CDR3 coding DNA: TGTGCCAGCAGTTCTAGCGGAGCCGCCGCATGGTACGAGCAGTACTTC. It specifies CASSSSGAAAWYEQYF.

This chain joins TRBV4-1 and TRBJ2-1; 7 nucleotides line up with TRBD1. The CDR3 is 15 residues long. The germline gives CDR1 MGHRA, CDR2 YSYEKL. Trimming cost V 2 bases and J 9 bases; bases outside gene matches: 10. As DNA, the CDR3 is TGCGCCAGCAGCCAAACCACCGGGACAGAAACTGAGCAGTTCTTC. Translating it yields CASSQTTGTETEQFF.

This chain uses TRBV19 with TRBJ2-1, with 9 bases that match TRBD2. The CDR3 sequence is 14 residues long. From germline, CDR1 is LNHDA and CDR2 SQIVND (reference sequence). V lost 5 bases to trimming and J lost 8 bases; unmatched junction nucleotides: 7. CDR3 loop: CASSALAGVDEQFF. The CDR3, as DNA: TGTGCCAGTAGTGCCTTAGCGGGAGTCGATGAGCAGTTCTTC.

In this sample, this clonotype turned up a few times. V and J are TRBV5-1 and TRBJ2-5, with a possible D match to TRBD1 (6 bases). Looked up from germline, CDR1 is SGHRS and CDR2 is YFSETQ. This CDR3 contains 15 residues. Between the trimmed V and J ends, which lost 5 bases and 0 bases, there was a span of 14 bases. The CDR3 is CASRKRTEYQETQYF. The CDR3 DNA reads TGCGCCAGCAGAAAAAGGACAGAGTACCAAGAGACCCAGTACTTC.

This clonotype appeared a few times. This sequence joins TRBV29-1 and TRBJ1-2; D not resolved. V was clipped by 7 bases and J by 4 bases, with 13 bases between them. The CDR3 consists of 12 residues. Germline CDR1 and CDR2: SQVTM and ANQGSEA. CDR3 coding DNA: TGCAGCGCTATGATTTCTGGCTATGGCTACACCTTC. This translates into CSAMISGYGYTF.

The V and J genes are TRBV29-1 and TRBJ2-7, with 10 positions matching TRBD2. The CDR3 consists of 14 residues. The germline gives CDR1 SQVTM, CDR2 ANQGSEA. V dropped 7 bases and J dropped 3; count of bases not matched to a gene: 9. The CDR3 region is CSATRPSGSYEQYF. As DNA, the CDR3 is TGCAGCGCCACACGGCCTAGCGGGAGCTACGAGCAGTACTTC.

Note on this clonotype: Possible read error: a much larger clone is one base away. The gene calls are TRBV4-1 and TRBJ2-2; D gene ambiguous. V was cut by 4 bases and J by 5 bases, with 11 bases left in between. Per germline, CDR1 MGHRA and CDR2 YSYEKL. The CDR3 extends over 14 amino acids. As DNA, the CDR3 is TGCGCCAGCAGCCTTAGTCAGCGTACCGGGGAGCTGTTTTTT. Translated: CASSLSQRTGELFF.

V usage is TRBV9 and J usage is TRBJ2-3; D gene ambiguous. CDR1 is SGDLS and CDR2 is YYNGEE in the germline V gene. Trimming stripped 1 base from V and 5 bases from J, with 5 bases between. The CDR3 has 12 amino acids. CDR3 protein: CASSVNGDTQYF. The CDR3, as DNA: TGTGCCAGCAGCGTAAACGGAGATACGCAGTATTTT.

The chain joins TRBV20-1 to TRBJ1-1; D gene ambiguous. Deletions cut 3 bases from V and 4 bases from J, with 6 bases between. CDR1 and CDR2 from the germline V gene are DFQATT and SNEGSKA (reference sequence). The CDR3 has 11 amino acids. In DNA, the CDR3 is TGCAGTGCTAGGGAGTCCACTGAAGCTTTCTTT. This codes for CSARESTEAFF.

This clonotype has only a few counts. The chain employs TRBV7-9 and TRBJ2-7, with 7 bases matching TRBD2. The CDR3 extends over 16 amino acids. CDR1 is SEHNR and CDR2 is FQNEAQ in the germline V gene (reference sequence). The V gene end was trimmed by 1 base and the J gene end by 0 bases; junction bases not matched to a gene: 6. For the CDR3, the DNA is TGTGCCAGCAGCTTAGTTTCCGGGAGGTCCTCCTACGAGCAGTACTTC. Its protein is CASSLVSGRSSYEQYF. The full variable domain, in which reference TRBV7-9 and TRBJ2-7 provide the parts outside the CDR3, is DTGVSQNPRHKITKRGQNVTFRCDPISEHNRLYWYRQTLGQGPEFLTYFQNEAQLEKSRLLSDRFSAERPKGSFSTLEIQRTEQGDSAMYLCASSLVSGRSSYEQYFGPGTRLTVT.

The chain carries TRBV29-1 and TRBJ2-7; D not resolved. The V and J ends lost 3 bases and 0 bases respectively, with 9 bases between them. CDR1 and CDR2 from the germline V gene are SQVTM and ANQGSEA. The CDR3 contains 13 residues. This chain's CDR3 is CSVESRSSYEQYF. The CDR3 nucleotides read TGCAGCGTTGAGAGCAGGAGCTCCTACGAGCAGTACTTC.

This chain joins TRBV10-3 and TRBJ1-5; D is ambiguous. The CDR3 consists of 13 residues. Germline V gene data show CDR1 as ENHRY and CDR2 as SYGVKD. V shed 3 bases and J shed 10 bases, with 13 bases lying between them. The CDR3 here is CAISDEPGRPQHF. Written as DNA, the CDR3 is TGTGCCATCAGTGACGAACCCGGCAGACCCCAGCATTTT.

The V gene is TRBV15, the J gene TRBJ1-4; possible D gene TRBD1, 6 bases. The germline gives CDR1 LNHNV, CDR2 YYDKDF (reference sequence). V gave up 6 bases and J gave up 7 bases, with 12 bases separating them. The CDR3 has 13 amino acids. CDR3: CATSWGLAEKLFF. The CDR3 region has the DNA TGTGCCACCAGTTGGGGGCTAGCTGAAAAACTGTTTTTT.

This clonotype was seen a handful of times. This chain uses TRBV14 with TRBJ1-2; D remains ambiguous. Looked up from germline, CDR1 is SGHDN and CDR2 is FVKESK. V dropped 4 bases and J dropped 2 bases, with 11 bases sitting between them. This CDR3 has 14 residues. The CDR3 DNA reads TGTGCCAGCAGCCGAGAGGTGCCGAACTATGGCTACACCTTC. Protein sequence: CASSREVPNYGYTF.

This sequence joins TRBV6-2 or TRBV6-3 and TRBJ2-2; 8 bases align to TRBD2. The CDR3 spans 15 residues. V shed 1 base and J 5 bases; nucleotides not matched to a gene: 3. Germline CDR1 and CDR2: MNHEY and SVGEGT. The CDR3 loop reads CASSYWIAGTGELFF. Here the CDR3 DNA reads TGTGCCAGCAGTTACTGGATAGCGGGAACCGGGGAGCTGTTTTTT.